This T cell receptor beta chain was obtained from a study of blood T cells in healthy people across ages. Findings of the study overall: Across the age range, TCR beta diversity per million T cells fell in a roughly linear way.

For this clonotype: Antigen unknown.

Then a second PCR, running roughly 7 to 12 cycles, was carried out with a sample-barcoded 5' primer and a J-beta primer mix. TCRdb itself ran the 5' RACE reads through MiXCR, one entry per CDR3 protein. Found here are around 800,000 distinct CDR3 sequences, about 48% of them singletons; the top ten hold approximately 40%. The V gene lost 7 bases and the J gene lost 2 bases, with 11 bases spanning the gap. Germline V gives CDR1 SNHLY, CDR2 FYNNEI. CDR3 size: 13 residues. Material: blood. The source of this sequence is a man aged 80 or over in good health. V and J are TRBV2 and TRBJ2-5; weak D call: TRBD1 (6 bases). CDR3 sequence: CASTSDSQETQYF. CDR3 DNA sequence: TGTGCCAGCACCTCGGACAGTCAAGAGACCCAGTACTTC.